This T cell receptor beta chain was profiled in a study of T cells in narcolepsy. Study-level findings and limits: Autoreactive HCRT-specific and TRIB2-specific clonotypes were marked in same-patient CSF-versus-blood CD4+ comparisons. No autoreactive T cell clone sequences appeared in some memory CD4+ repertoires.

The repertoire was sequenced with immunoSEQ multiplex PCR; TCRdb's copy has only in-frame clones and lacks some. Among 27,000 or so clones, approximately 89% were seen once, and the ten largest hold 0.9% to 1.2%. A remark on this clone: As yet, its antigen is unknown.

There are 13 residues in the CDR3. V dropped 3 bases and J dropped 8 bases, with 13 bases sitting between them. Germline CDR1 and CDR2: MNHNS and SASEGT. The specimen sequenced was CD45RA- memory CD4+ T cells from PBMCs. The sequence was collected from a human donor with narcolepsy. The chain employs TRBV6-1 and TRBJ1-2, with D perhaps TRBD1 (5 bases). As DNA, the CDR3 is TGTGCCAGCAGTGAGGCAGGGAGGAAAGGCTACACCTTC. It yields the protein CASSEAGRKGYTF.